The clone carrying this T cell receptor (beta chain) was counted a few times. The data originate from a study of blood T cell repertoires in COVID-19. Across the whole study: Some COVID-19 samples were acute and others convalescent; all came from the United States, Italy and Spain. PBMCs, B-cell-depleted T cells, or T cells provided the cDNA or gDNA that made up the material.

The V gene's germline CDR1 is MNHEY and CDR2 SVGEGT. This CDR3 is built from 17 residues. J was trimmed by 6 bases and V by 2 bases; bases with no gene match: 12. The assay was immunoSEQ multiplex PCR, and TCRdb's table has in-frame clones only and misses some. Counted here are 95,000 to 150,000 clones, around 63% occurring once; the ten biggest clones make up about 2.2%. The clonotype was recovered from a woman in her 70s with acute or convalescent COVID-19. The sample consisted of peripheral blood. This sequence joins TRBV6-2 or TRBV6-3 and TRBJ1-2; 10 nucleotides agree with TRBD1. This CDR3 is CASSYPSTGGEINGYTF. The CDR3 DNA reads TGTGCCAGCAGTTACCCCTCGACAGGGGGCGAAATAAATGGCTACACCTTC.